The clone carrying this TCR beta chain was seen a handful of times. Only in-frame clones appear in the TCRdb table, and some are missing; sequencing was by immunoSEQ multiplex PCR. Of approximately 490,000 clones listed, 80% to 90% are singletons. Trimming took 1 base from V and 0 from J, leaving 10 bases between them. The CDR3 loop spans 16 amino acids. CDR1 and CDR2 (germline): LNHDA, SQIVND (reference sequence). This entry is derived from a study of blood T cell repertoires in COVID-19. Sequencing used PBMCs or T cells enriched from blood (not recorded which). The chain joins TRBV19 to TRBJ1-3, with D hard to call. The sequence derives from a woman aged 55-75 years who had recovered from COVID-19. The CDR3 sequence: CASSIVRLSSGNTIYF. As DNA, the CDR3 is TGTGCCAGTAGTATAGTCCGACTGAGCTCTGGAAACACCATATATTTT.